The following is a T cell receptor (beta chain) sequence with its context. The antigen is unknown. The entry originates in a study of T cells in localized non-small cell lung cancer. Study observations and caveats: Clonality of T cells reached its maximum in uninvolved adjacent lung, surpassing tumor. Blood T cell density predicted longer survival; adjacent-lung clonality, shorter. Adjacent lung held a median around 60 of the top 100 tumor clones. Sequencing, confined to only one tumor region, leaves heterogeneity possible.

This CDR3 spans 16 amino acids. Germline V gene lookup returns CDR1 SGHTA and CDR2 FQGNSA. Trimming took off 8 bases at V and 5 bases at J, with 22 bases between the two ends. The assay was immunoSEQ multiplex PCR, and TCRdb's table has in-frame clones only and misses some. Altogether approximately 67,000 clones are present, 84% being singletons, with the ten largest covering roughly 14%. The clonotype was recovered from an older female donor with stage I lung adenocarcinoma. Sequenced material: peripheral blood, taken before any cancer treatment. The chain has TRBV7-2 and TRBJ2-1, with D maybe TRBD2 (5 bases). The CDR3 region is CASSEEGGYTHNEQFF. CDR3 DNA sequence: TGTGCCAGCTCCGAAGAGGGCGGGTACACCCACAATGAGCAGTTCTTC.